This T cell receptor (beta chain) was recovered during a study of blood T cell repertoires in COVID-19. Study summary: Acute and convalescent COVID-19 samples came from the United States, Italy and Spain. PBMCs, B-cell-depleted T cells, or T cells provided the cDNA or gDNA that made up the material.

Germline values: CDR1 MNHEY, CDR2 SVGAGI. The length of the CDR3 is 15 residues. V lost 6 bases, J lost 13 bases, and 22 bases lay in between. This clone was counted a single time. In terms of age and location, participants ranged from roughly 18 to 89 years and lived in about 25 US areas. This table comes from immunoSEQ multiplex PCR, and its TCRdb copy is limited to in-frame clones, with some not included. The sample consists of approximately 480,000 clones, around 87% of them appearing once. The chain is built from TRBV6-5 and TRBJ1-6; possibly TRBD1 for D (6 bases). This TCR was sampled from a woman between 18 and 30 years old who had recovered from COVID-19. Source material: PBMCs or T cells enriched from blood (not recorded which). CDR3 amino acids: CASSSVLQGQGPLHF. The CDR3 DNA sequence: TGTGCCAGCAGCTCAGTGCTACAGGGCCAGGGGCCCCTCCACTTT.